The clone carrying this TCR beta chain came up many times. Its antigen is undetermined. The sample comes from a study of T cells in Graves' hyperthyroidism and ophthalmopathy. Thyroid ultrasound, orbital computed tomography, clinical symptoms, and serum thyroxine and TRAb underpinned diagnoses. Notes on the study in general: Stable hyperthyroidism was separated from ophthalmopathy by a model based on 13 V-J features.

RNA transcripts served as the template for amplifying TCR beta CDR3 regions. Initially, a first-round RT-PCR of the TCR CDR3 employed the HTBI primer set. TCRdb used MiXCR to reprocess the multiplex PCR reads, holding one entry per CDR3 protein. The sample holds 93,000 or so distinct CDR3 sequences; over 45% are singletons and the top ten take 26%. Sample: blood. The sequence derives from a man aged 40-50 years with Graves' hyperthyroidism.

The DNA for the CDR3 is TGTGCCAGTAGTATAGGGGCTGGGACAGGAGAGACCCAGTACTTC. Translated: CASSIGAGTGETQYF. The chain has TRBV19 and TRBJ2-5; 8 bases fit TRBD1. The CDR3 is made up of 15 amino acids. Germline assignment: CDR1 LNHDA and CDR2 SQIVND (reference sequence). The ends lost 1 base at V and 4 bases at J; junction bases unmatched: 5.